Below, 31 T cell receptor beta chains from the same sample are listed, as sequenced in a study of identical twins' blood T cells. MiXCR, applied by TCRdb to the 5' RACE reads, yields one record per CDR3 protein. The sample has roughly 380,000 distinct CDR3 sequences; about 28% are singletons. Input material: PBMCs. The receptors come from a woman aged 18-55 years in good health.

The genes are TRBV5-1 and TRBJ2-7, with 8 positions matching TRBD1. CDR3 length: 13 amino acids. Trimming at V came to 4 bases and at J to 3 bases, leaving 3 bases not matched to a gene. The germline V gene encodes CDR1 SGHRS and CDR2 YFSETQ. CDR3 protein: CASSTGTGYEQYF. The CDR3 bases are TGCGCCAGCAGCACTGGGACAGGCTACGAGCAGTACTTC. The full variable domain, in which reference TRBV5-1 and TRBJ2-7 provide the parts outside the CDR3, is KAGVTQTPRYLIKTRGQQVTLSCSPISGHRSVSWYQQTPGQGLQFLFEYFSETQRNKGNFPGRFSGRQFSNSRSEMNVSTLELGDSALYLCASSTGTGYEQYFGPGTRLTVT.

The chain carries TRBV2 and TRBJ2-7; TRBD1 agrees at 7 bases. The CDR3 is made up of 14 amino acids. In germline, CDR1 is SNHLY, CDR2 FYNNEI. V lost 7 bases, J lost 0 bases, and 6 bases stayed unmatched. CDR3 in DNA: TGTGCCAGCAACGTACAGGGGCCCTCCTACGAGCAGTACTTC. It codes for CASNVQGPSYEQYF.

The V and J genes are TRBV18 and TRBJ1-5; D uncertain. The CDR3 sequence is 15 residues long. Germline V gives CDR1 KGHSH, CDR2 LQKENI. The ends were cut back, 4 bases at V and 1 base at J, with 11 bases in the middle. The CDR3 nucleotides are TGTGCCAGCTCACTGTCACAGCGGAGCAATCAGCCCCAGCATTTT. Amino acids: CASSLSQRSNQPQHF.

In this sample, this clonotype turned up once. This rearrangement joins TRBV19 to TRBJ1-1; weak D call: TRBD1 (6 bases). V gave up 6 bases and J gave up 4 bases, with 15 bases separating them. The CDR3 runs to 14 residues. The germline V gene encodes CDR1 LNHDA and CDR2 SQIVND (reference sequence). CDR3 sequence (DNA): TGTGCCAGTAGCGCAGACAGGAGAGTCACTGAAGCTTTCTTT. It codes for CASSADRRVTEAFF.

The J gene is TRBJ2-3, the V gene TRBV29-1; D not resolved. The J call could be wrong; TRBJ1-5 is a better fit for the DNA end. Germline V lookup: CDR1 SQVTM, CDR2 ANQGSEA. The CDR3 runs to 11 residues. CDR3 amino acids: CSVPSGDTQHF. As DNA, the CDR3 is TGCAGCGTTCCTAGCGGTGATACGCAGCATTTT.

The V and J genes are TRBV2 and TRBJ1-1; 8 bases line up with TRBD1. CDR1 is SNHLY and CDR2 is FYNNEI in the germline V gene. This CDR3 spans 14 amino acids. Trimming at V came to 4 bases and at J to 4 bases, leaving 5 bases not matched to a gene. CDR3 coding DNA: TGTGCCAGCAGTGTCCAGGGGGCGCCCACTGAAGCTTTCTTT. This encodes CASSVQGAPTEAFF.

Written as DNA, the CDR3 is TGTGCCATCAGCAATAGGGTGGCCACTGAAGCTTTCTTT. This gives the protein CAISNRVATEAFF. This rearrangement joins TRBV10-3 to TRBJ1-1; D remains ambiguous. Trimming took off 6 bases at V and 4 bases at J, with 12 bases between the two ends. The CDR3 spans 13 residues. Germline loops: CDR1 ENHRY, CDR2 SYGVKD.

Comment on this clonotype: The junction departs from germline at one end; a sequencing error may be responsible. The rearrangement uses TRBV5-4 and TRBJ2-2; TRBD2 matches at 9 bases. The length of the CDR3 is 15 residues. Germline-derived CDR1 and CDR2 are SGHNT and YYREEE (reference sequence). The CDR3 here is CTSSPGTSFGGELFF. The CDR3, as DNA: TGTACCAGCAGCCCGGGGACTAGCTTTGGCGGGGAGCTGTTTTTT.

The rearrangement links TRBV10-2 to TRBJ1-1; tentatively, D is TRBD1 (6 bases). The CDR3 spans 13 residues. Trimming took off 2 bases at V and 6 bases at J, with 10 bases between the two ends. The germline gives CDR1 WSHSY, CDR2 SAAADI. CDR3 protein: CASSEVGGPEAFF. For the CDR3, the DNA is TGCGCCAGCAGTGAGGTAGGGGGACCTGAAGCTTTCTTT.

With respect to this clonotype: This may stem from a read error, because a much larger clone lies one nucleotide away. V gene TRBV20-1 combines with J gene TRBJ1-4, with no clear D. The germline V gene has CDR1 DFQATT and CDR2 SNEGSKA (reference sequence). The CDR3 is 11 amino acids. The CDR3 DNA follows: TGCAGTGCTAGAGACCAAGATCGAGTGGTTTTT. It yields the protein CSARDQDRVVF.

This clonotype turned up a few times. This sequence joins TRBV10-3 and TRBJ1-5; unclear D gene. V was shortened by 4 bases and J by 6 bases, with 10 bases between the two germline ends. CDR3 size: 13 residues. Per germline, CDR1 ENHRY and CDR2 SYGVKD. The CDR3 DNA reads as TGTGCCATCAGTGGTGGCGGCCGTCAGCCCCAGCATTTT. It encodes CAISGGGRQPQHF.

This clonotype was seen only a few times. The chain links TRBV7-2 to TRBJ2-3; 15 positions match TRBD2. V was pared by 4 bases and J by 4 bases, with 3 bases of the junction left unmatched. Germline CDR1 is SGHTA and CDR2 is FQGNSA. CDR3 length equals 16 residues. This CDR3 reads CASSSGLAGGADTQYF. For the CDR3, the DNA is TGTGCCAGCAGCTCTGGACTAGCGGGAGGGGCAGATACGCAGTATTTT.

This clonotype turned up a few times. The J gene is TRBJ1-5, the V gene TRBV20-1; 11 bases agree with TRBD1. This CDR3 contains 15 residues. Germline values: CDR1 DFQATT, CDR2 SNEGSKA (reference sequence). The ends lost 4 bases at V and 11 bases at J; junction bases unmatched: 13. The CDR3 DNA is TGCAGTGCTACAATACAGGGGACAGGGGGGTTGGCCCAGCATTTT. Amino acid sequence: CSATIQGTGGLAQHF.

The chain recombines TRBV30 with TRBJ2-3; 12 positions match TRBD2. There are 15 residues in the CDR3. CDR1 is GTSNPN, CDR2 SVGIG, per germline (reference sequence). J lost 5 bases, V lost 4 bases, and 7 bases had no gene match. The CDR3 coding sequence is TGTGCCTGGACCCGACCGACTAGCGGGAGAGATACGCAGTATTTT. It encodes CAWTRPTSGRDTQYF.

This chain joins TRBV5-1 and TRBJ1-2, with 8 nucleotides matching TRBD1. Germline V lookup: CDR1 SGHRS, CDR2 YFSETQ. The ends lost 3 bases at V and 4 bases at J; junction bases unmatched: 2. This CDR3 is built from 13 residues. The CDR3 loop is CASSWGQAYGYTF. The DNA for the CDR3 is TGCGCCAGCAGCTGGGGACAGGCCTATGGCTACACCTTC.

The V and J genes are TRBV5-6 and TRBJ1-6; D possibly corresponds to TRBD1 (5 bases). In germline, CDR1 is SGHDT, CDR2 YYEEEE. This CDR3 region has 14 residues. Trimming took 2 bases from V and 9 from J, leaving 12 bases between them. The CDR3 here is CASSFQGISSPLHF. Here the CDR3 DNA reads TGTGCCAGCAGCTTCCAGGGTATCTCTTCACCCCTCCACTTT.

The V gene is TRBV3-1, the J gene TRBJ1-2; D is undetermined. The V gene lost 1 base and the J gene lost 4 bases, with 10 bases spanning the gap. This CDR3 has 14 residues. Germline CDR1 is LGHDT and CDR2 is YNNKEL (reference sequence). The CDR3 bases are TGTGCCAGCAGCCAAGGAAGCAGGAGCTATGGCTACACCTTC. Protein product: CASSQGSRSYGYTF.

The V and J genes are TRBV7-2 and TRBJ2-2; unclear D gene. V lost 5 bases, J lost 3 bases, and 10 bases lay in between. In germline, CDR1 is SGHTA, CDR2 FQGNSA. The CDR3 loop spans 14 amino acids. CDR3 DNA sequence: TGTGCCAGCAGCCTGAGAGTTGACACCGGGGAGCTGTTTTTT. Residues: CASSLRVDTGELFF.

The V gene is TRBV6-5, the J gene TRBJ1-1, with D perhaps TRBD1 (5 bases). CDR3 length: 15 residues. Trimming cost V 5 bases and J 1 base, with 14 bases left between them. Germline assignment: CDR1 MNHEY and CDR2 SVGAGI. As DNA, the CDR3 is TGTGCCAGCAGTAGGGGATTTGGGGGGAACACTGAAGCTTTCTTT. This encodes CASSRGFGGNTEAFF.

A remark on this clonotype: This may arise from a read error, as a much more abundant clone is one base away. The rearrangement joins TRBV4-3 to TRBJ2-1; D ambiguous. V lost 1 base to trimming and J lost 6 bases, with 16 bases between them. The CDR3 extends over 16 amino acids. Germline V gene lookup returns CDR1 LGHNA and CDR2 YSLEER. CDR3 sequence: CASSQGSRVFPNEQFF. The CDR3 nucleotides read TGCGCCAGCAGCCAAGGTAGTAGAGTTTTCCCCAATGAGCAGTTCTTC.

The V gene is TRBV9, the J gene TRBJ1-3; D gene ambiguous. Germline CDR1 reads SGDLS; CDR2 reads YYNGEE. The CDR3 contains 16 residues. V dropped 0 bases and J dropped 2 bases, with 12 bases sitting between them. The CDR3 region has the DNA TGTGCCAGCAGCGTAGCTCTCCCGGGCCCTGGAAACACCATATATTTT. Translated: CASSVALPGPGNTIYF.

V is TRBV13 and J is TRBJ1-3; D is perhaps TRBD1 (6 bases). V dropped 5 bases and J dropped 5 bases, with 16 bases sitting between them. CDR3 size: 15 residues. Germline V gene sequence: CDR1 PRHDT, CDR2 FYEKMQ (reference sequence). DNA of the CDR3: TGTGCCAGCAGCCCCCGACAGGAGTCTCGAAACACCATATATTTT. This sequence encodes CASSPRQESRNTIYF.

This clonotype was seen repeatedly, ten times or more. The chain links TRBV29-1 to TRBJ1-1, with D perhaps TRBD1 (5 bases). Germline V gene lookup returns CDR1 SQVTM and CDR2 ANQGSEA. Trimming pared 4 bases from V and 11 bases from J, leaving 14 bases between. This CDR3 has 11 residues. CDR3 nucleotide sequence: TGCAGCGTTGCCGGGACCTCCGGCGCTTTCTTT. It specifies CSVAGTSGAFF.

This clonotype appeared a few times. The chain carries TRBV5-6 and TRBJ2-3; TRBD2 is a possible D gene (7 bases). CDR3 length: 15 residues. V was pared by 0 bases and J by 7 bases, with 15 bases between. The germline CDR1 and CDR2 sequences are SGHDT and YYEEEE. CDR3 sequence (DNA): TGTGCCAGCAGCTTGGGCTTAGGGGGGGCAAATACGCAGTATTTT. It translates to CASSLGLGGANTQYF.

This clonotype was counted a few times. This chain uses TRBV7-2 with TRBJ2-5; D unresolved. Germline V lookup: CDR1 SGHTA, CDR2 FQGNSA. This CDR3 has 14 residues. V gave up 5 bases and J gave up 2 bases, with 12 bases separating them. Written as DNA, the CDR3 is TGTGCCAGCAGCGCAATTTCATCACAAGAGACCCAGTACTTC. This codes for CASSAISSQETQYF.

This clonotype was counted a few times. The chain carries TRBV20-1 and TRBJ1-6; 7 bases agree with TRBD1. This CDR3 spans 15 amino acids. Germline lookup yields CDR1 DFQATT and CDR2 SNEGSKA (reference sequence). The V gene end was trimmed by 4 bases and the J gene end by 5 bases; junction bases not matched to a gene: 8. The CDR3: CSATPTGLDNSPLHF. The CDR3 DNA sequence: TGCAGTGCTACTCCGACAGGGTTGGATAATTCACCCCTCCACTTT.

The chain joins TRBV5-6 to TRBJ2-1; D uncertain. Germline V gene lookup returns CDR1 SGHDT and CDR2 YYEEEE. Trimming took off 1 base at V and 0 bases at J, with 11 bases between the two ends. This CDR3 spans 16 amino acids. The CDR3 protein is CASSLFTGPSYNEQFF. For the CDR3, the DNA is TGTGCCAGCAGCTTGTTCACCGGGCCCTCCTACAATGAGCAGTTCTTC.

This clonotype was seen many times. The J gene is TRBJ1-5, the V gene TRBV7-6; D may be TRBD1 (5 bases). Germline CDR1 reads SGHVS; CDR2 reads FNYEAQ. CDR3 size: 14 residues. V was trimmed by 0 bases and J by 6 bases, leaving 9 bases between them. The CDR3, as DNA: TGTGCCAGCAGCTTAGCGCTGGGGGGTCAGCCCCAGCATTTT. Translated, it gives CASSLALGGQPQHF.

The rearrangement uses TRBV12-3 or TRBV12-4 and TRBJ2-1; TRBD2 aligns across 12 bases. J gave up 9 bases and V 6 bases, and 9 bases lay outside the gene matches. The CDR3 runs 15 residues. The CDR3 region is CASRRLAGAFGEQFF. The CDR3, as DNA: TGTGCCAGCAGACGACTAGCGGGAGCTTTTGGTGAGCAGTTCTTC.

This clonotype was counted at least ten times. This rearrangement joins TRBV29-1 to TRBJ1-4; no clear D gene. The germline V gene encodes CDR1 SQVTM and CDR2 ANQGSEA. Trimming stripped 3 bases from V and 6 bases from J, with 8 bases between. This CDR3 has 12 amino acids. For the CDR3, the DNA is TGCAGCGTTGAGGAGGCTGATGAAAAACTGTTTTTT. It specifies CSVEEADEKLFF.

CDR3 sequence: CASSPGTGAEAFF. CDR3 nucleotides: TGTGCCAGCAGCCCAGGGACGGGCGCTGAAGCTTTCTTT. J is TRBJ1-1 and V is TRBV6-5; TRBD1 might be the D (5 bases). The germline V and J ends were trimmed by 6 bases and 6 bases, with 14 bases remaining between them. The CDR3 has 13 residues. The germline gives CDR1 MNHEY, CDR2 SVGAGI.